Detailed here is one T cell receptor (beta chain). These data come from a study of CD8 T cells in Susac syndrome. Background on the study: Among the Susac syndrome patients sequenced, 5 or 6 had active disease and about eight were in remission.

Germline V gene data show CDR1 as LGHNA and CDR2 as YSLEER. Trimming removed 3 bases from V and 5 bases from J; junction bases left unmatched: 8. The CDR3 runs to 15 residues. An input of about 0.5 to 1 ug of RNA was subjected to reverse transcription using random hexamers. One entry per CDR3 protein, called by TCRdb with MiXCR from the immunoSEQ multiplex PCR reads. This sample has more than 200,000 distinct CDR3 sequences; approximately 94% occur once, and the top ten carry about 0.14%. The chain uses TRBV4-3 and TRBJ2-7; 9 positions agree with TRBD1. The material sequenced was CD4+ T cells from PBMCs. This receptor was obtained from a human donor with Susac syndrome. The CDR3 loop reads CASSQSRDRANEQYF. CDR3 DNA sequence: TGCGCCAGCAGCCAGTCGAGGGACAGGGCCAACGAGCAGTACTTC.